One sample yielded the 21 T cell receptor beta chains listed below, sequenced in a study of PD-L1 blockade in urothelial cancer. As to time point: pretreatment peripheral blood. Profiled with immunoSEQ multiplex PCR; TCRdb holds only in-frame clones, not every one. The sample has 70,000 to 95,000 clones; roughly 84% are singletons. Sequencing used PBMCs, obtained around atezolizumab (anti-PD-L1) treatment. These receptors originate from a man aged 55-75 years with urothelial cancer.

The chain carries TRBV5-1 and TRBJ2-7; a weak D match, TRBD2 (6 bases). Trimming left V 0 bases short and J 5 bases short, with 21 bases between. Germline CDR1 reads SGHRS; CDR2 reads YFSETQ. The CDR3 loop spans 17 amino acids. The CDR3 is CASSLAGPFGGADEQYF. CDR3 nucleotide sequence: TGCGCCAGCAGCTTGGCAGGACCATTCGGGGGTGCCGACGAGCAGTACTTC. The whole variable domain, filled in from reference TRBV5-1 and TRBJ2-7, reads KAGVTQTPRYLIKTRGQQVTLSCSPISGHRSVSWYQQTPGQGLQFLFEYFSETQRNKGNFPGRFSGRQFSNSRSEMNVSTLELGDSALYLCASSLAGPFGGADEQYFGPGTRLTVT.

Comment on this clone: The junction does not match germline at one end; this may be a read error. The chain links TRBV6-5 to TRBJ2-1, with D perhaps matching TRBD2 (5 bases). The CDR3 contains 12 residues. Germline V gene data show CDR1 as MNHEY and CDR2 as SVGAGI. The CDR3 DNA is TGTGCCAACAGTCCCCGGGGCAATGAGCAGTTCTTC. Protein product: CANSPRGNEQFF.

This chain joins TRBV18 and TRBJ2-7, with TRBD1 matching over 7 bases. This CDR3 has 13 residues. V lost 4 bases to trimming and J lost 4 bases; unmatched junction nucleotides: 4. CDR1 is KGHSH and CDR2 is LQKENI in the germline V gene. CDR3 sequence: CASSLEQGYEQYF. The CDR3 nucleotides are TGTGCCAGCTCACTGGAACAGGGGTACGAGCAGTACTTC. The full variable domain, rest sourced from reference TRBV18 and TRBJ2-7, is NAGVMQNPRHLVRRRGQEARLRCSPMKGHSHVYWYRQLPEEGLKFMVYLQKENIIDESGMPKERFSAEFPKEGPSILRIQQVVRGDSAAYFCASSLEQGYEQYFGPGTRLTVT.

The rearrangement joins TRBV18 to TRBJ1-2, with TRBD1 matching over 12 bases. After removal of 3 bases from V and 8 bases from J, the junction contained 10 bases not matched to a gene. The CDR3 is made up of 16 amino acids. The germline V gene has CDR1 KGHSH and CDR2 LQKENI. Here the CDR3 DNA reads TGTGCCAGCTCACCGGGACAGGGGGCGCCGGGGCACGGCTACACCTTC. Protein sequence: CASSPGQGAPGHGYTF.

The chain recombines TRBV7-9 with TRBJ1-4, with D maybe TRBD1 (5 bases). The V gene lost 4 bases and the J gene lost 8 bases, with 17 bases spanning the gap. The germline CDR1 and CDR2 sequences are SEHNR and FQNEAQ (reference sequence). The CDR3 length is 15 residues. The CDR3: CASSSGGLNGEKLFF. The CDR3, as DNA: TGTGCCAGCAGCTCGGGGGGTCTCAACGGCGAAAAACTGTTTTTT.

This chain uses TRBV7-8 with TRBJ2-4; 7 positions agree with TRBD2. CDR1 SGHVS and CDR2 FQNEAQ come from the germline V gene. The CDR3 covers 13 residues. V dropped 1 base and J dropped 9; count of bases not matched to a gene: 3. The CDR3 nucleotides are TGTGCCAGCAGCTTAGGAGGGAGGGTCATTCAGTACTTC. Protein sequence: CASSLGGRVIQYF. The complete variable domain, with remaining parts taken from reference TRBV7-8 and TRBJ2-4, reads GAGVSQSPRYKVAKRGQDVALRCDPISGHVSLFWYQQALGQGPEFLTYFQNEAQLDKSGLPSDRFFAERPEGSVSTLKIQRTQQEDSAVYLCASSLGGRVIQYFGAGTRLSVL.

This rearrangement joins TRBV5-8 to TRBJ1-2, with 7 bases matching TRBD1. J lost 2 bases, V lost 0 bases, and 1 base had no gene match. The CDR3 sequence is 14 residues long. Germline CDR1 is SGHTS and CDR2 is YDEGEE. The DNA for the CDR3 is TGTGCCAGCAGCTTGGGACAGGGAAACTATGGCTACACCTTC. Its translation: CASSLGQGNYGYTF.

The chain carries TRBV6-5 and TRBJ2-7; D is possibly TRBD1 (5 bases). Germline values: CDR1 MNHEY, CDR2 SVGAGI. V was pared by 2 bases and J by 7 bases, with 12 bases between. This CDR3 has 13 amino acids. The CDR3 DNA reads TGTGCCAGCAGTTACAGCAGGGCACAAGAGCAGTACTTC. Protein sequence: CASSYSRAQEQYF.

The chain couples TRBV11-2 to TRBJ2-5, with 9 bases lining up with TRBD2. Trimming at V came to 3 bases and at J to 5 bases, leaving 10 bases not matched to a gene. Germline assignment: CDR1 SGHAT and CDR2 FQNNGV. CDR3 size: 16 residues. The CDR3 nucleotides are TGTGCCAGCAGCTTCGGGCGGGGGGGCCGCCGGGAGACCCAGTACTTC. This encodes CASSFGRGGRRETQYF.

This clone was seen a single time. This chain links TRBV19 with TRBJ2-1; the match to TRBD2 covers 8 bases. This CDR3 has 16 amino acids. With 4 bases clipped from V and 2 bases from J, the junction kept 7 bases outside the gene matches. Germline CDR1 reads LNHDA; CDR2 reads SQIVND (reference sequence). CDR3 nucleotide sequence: TGTGCCAGTAGTACACAATCGACTAGCGCCTACAATGAGCAGTTCTTC. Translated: CASSTQSTSAYNEQFF.

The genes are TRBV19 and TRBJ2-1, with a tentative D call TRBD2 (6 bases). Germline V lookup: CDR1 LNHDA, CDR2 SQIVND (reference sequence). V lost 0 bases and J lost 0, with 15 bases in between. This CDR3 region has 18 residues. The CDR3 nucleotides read TGTGCCAGTAGTATAGATGTCGCGGGGCCCAGCTCCTACAATGAGCAGTTCTTC. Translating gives CASSIDVAGPSSYNEQFF.

In nucleotides, the CDR3 is TGTGCCAGTTTCAGTGAAAAACTGTTTTTT. Translating gives CASFSEKLFF. The rearrangement links TRBV19 to TRBJ1-4, with no clear D. The CDR3 is 10 residues long. V was clipped by 8 bases and J by 7 bases, with 5 bases between them. Per the germline V gene, CDR1 is LNHDA and CDR2 is SQIVND (reference sequence).

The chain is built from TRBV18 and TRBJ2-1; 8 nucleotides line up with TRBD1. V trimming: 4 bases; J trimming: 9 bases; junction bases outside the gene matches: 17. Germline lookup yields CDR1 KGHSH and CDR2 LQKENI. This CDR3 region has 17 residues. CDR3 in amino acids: CASSLLTGTGPTGEQFF. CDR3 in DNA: TGTGCCAGCTCACTCCTGACCGGGACAGGCCCCACCGGTGAGCAGTTCTTC.

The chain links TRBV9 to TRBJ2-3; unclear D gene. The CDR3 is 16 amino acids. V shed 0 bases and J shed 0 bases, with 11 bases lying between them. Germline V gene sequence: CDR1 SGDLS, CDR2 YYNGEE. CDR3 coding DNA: TGTGCCAGCAGCGTAGACCCTAACCCTAGCACAGATACGCAGTATTTT. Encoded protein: CASSVDPNPSTDTQYF.

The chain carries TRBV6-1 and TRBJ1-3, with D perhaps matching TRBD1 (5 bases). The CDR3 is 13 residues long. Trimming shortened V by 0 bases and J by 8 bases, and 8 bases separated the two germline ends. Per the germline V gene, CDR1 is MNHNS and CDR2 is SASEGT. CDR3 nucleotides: TGTGCCAGCAGTGAAGCTTGGGGGGACACCATATATTTT. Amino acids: CASSEAWGDTIYF.

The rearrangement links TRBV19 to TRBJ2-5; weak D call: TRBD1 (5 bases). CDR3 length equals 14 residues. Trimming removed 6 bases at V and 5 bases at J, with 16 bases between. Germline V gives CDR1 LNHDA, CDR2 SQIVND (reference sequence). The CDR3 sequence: CASSVSNRMETQYF. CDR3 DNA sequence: TGTGCCAGTAGCGTCTCTAACAGGATGGAGACCCAGTACTTC.

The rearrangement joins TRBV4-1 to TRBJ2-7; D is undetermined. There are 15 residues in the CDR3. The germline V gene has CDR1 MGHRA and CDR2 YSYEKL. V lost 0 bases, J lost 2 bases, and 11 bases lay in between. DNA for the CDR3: TGCGCCAGCAGCCAAGAATACGGGTCTGCCTACGAGCAGTACTTC. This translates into CASSQEYGSAYEQYF.

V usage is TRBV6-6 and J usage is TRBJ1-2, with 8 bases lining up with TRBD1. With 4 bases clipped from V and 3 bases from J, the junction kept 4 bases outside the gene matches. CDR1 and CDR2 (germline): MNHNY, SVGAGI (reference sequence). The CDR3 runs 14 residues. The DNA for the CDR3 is TGTGCCAGCAGTTCCTTGACAGGGGACTATGGCTACACCTTC. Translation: CASSSLTGDYGYTF.

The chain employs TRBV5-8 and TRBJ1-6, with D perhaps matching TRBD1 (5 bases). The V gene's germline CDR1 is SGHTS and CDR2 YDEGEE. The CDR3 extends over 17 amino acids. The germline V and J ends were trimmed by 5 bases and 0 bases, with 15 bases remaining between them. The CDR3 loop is CASSWDFQSSYNSPLHF. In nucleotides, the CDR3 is TGTGCCAGCAGTTGGGACTTCCAGAGCTCCTATAATTCACCCCTCCACTTT.

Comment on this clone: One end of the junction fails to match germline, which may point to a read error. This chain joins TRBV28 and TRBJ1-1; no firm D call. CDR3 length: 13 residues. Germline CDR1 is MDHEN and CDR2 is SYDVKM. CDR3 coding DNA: TGTGCCAGCACTTTATCGGGAGACACTGAAGCTTTCTTT. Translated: CASTLSGDTEAFF.

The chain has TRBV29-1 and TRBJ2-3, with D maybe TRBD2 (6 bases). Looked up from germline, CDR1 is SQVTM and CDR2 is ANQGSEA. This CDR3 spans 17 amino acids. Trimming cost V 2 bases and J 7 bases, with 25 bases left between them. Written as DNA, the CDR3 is TGCAGCGTTGAAAAAGGAGCGGGCGGGCCGATGTCCAATACGCAGTATTTT. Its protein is CSVEKGAGGPMSNTQYF.